The present TCR beta chain was sequenced within a study of siplizumab effects on memory and regulatory T cells (dated by TCRdb to the late 2010s). Background for the entire study: The study examined how the anti-CD2 antibody siplizumab affects alloreactive T-cell subsets in allogeneic mixed lymphocyte reactions built from human PBMCs.

In the case of this clone: What this receptor recognizes is not known. No base qualities exist here, and no much larger clone lies one base off it.

Library creation used the immunoSEQ multiplex PCR assay. Roughly 100,000 TCR templates per sample were assayed on the deep sequencing platform. Genomic DNA extracted from sorted T cells was used for TCRbeta CDR3 sequencing. Under the source paper's analysis protocol: The R programming language was used for clonal analysis of TCRbeta CDR3 data. Unstimulated samples were compared with post-reaction CFSE-low samples to define alloreactive CD4+ and CD8+ clones. Alloreactive CD4+ clones were assigned to regulatory or non-regulatory origin by matching sequences to sorted unstimulated Treg and non-Treg repertoires. The immuneACCESS repertoire file appears here via TCRdb, limited to in-frame rearrangements. These files lack a portion of the clones; in checked studies, under half of the deficit traces to unresolved V genes, and the cause of the others is not known. The V and J calls and clone size come from that table; D and trimming were worked out from the DNA. The sample data list about 120,000 clones, and just under 95% of these were observed just once. 0.16% of the sample is in the top ten clones.

On the study overall, not on this receptor specifically: The cumulative frequency of alloreactive sequences traceable to unstimulated CD4+ memory T cells was significantly reduced by siplizumab. Greater diversity appeared to be present in unstimulated naive T cells than in memory T cells, and a substantial contribution to the alloresponse seemed to be made by naive cells. Whether proliferating Tregs from siplizumab cultures actually had suppressive function was not functionally confirmed. About 80-96% of proliferating CD4+ or CD8+ clones could not be given a naive or memory phenotype. Sequences below about 10^-5 frequency were poorly captured, so only a minor fraction of alloreactive clones could be mapped to unstimulated subsets. Among mappable alloreactive CD4+ clones, the Treg-derived fraction averaged around 70% with siplizumab versus 25% to 30% in control reactions.

Sorted unstimulated T cells and proliferating T cells recovered from mixed lymphocyte reactions were subjected to TCRbeta CDR3 sequencing. Fresh whole blood from around 10 HLA-typed healthy donors was used as the source from which PBMCs were isolated. To map where alloreactive clones came from, CD4+ non-regulatory T cells in the unstimulated state were FACS-sorted. From cysteine to phenylalanine, the CDR3 is 18 amino acids long. Of all the DNA, just the CDR3 is kept, 54 bases in frame from base 1. The rearrangement joined TRBV21-1 to TRBJ1-3. TRBV21-1 is a known pseudogene. The clonotype originates from a human donor in good health. Sequenced input: non-Treg CD4+ T cells sorted from blood. The cell subset or site label corresponds to: FACS-sorted unstimulated CD4+ non-regulatory T cells. The DNA sequence is as follows: TGTGCCAGCAGCAAACGTTCTCGAGAGGGAGAGTGCGGAAACACCATATATTTT. It encodes CASSKRSREGECGNTIYF.